A single sample gave rise to the 31 T cell receptor beta chains below, sequenced in a study of OX40 agonist ivuxolimab in advanced cancers. Assay: immunoSEQ multiplex PCR; the TCRdb copy retains only in-frame clones and omits some. The table lists roughly 95,000 clones, about nine tenths of them singletons. The specimen was CD4+ or CD8+ T cells sorted from blood, collected in a trial of the OX40 agonist ivuxolimab. The receptor source for this set is an adult with an advanced solid tumor such as melanoma, head and neck, liver or kidney cancer.

The chain is built from TRBV5-1 and TRBJ2-3, with a possible D match to TRBD1 (5 bases). Germline CDR1 SGHRS, CDR2 YFSETQ. This CDR3 spans 14 amino acids. Trimming left V 5 bases short and J 0 bases short, with 10 bases between. CDR3 residues: CASSWGDSTDTQYF. The CDR3 DNA follows: TGCGCCAGCAGTTGGGGCGATAGCACAGATACGCAGTATTTT.

V and J are TRBV27 and TRBJ1-2, with 9 bases identical to TRBD1. This CDR3 has 15 residues. The J segment lost 5 bases and the V segment lost 4 bases, leaving 8 bases of the junction unmatched. Germline-derived CDR1 and CDR2 are MNHEY and SMNVEV (reference sequence). CDR3 region: CASSSAGTGQYGYTF. The CDR3 region has the DNA TGTGCCAGCAGTTCCGCCGGGACAGGGCAGTATGGCTACACCTTC.

The CDR3 spells CASSIQGVGEQFF. The CDR3 DNA is TGTGCCAGTAGTATACAGGGAGTAGGTGAGCAGTTCTTC. The chain combines TRBV19 with TRBJ2-1; D is tentatively TRBD1 or TRBD2 (5 bases each). Germline values: CDR1 LNHDA, CDR2 SQIVND (reference sequence). Trimming stripped 2 bases from V and 9 bases from J, with 11 bases between. This CDR3 is built from 13 residues.

This chain uses TRBV5-4 with TRBJ2-3, with 10 bases aligning to TRBD1. Germline V gives CDR1 SGHNT, CDR2 YYREEE (reference sequence). The V gene end was trimmed by 4 bases and the J gene end by 0 bases; junction bases not matched to a gene: 11. The CDR3 spans 18 residues. The chain's CDR3 is CASSAGTGAVFSTDTQYF. The DNA for the CDR3 is TGTGCCAGCAGCGCCGGGACAGGGGCTGTCTTTAGCACAGATACGCAGTATTTT.

The chain couples TRBV5-1 to TRBJ2-2; D is undetermined. There are 12 residues in the CDR3. V lost 5 bases, J lost 1 base, and 3 bases lay in between. Germline V CDR1 and CDR2: SGHRS, YFSETQ. This CDR3 reads CASRGNTGELFF. DNA for the CDR3: TGCGCCAGCAGGGGGAACACCGGGGAGCTGTTTTTT.

This chain links TRBV7-9 with TRBJ1-1, with TRBD1 identical over 9 bases. CDR1 SEHNR and CDR2 FQNEAQ come from the germline V gene (reference sequence). With V trimmed by 5 bases and J by 5 bases, 6 bases remained unmatched. The CDR3 has 14 residues. CDR3 in DNA: TGTGCCAGCAGCCACAGGGGGCAAGAGACTGAAGCTTTCTTT. Translated, it gives CASSHRGQETEAFF.

The chain links TRBV30 to TRBJ1-3; no definite D call. The CDR3 runs to 16 residues. Germline V gene lookup returns CDR1 GTSNPN and CDR2 SVGIG (reference sequence). V was cut by 0 bases and J by 0 bases, with 12 bases left in between. The CDR3 loop reads CAWSVWSRRSGNTIYF. CDR3 DNA: TGTGCCTGGAGTGTATGGTCGAGGCGCTCTGGAAACACCATATATTTT. The full variable domain, its missing parts supplied by reference TRBV30 and TRBJ1-3, is SQTIHQWPATLVQPVGSPLSLECTVEGTSNPNLYWYRQAAGRGLQLLFYSVGIGQISSEVPQNLSASRPQDRQFILSSKKLLLSDSGFYLCAWSVWSRRSGNTIYFGEGSWLTVV.

This chain links TRBV6-5 with TRBJ2-5; TRBD2 matches at 8 bases. This CDR3 contains 13 residues. Germline V gene lookup returns CDR1 MNHEY and CDR2 SVGAGI. Trimming removed 6 bases from V and 4 bases from J; junction bases left unmatched: 4. CDR3 in amino acids: CASRRAGVETQYF. CDR3 sequence (DNA): TGTGCCAGCAGGAGAGCGGGAGTAGAGACCCAGTACTTC.

The table lists this clone with a count of one. The gene calls are TRBV18 and TRBJ2-7; no reliable D call. Germline assignment: CDR1 KGHSH and CDR2 LQKENI. The CDR3 is made up of 14 amino acids. Between the trimmed V and J ends, which lost 4 bases and 0 bases, there was a span of 10 bases. The CDR3 sequence: CASSRRNDSYEQYF. The CDR3 DNA reads TGTGCCAGCTCACGGCGGAACGACTCCTACGAGCAGTACTTC.

J is TRBJ2-5 and V is TRBV11-3, with 10 bases identical to TRBD2. V lost 3 bases to trimming and J lost 2 bases; unmatched junction nucleotides: 6. CDR3 length equals 16 residues. Looked up from germline, CDR1 is SGHNT and CDR2 is YENEEA. The chain's CDR3 is CASSFPIAGGQETQYF. In DNA, the CDR3 is TGTGCCAGCAGCTTTCCCATAGCGGGGGGACAAGAGACCCAGTACTTC.

This clone was seen more than once but under ten times. V and J are TRBV9 and TRBJ1-3, with 7 bases identical to TRBD1. This CDR3 contains 16 residues. J was trimmed by 0 bases and V by 3 bases; bases with no gene match: 6. Per the germline V gene, CDR1 is SGDLS and CDR2 is YYNGEE. The CDR3 coding sequence is TGTGCCAGCAGCGAGGGACAGCTTAACTCTGGAAACACCATATATTTT. Encoded protein: CASSEGQLNSGNTIYF.

This clone was detected only once. The chain carries TRBV27 and TRBJ2-7, with D possibly matching TRBD1 (5 bases). The germline gives CDR1 MNHEY, CDR2 SMNVEV (reference sequence). Trimming left V 3 bases short and J 4 bases short, with 22 bases between. The length of the CDR3 is 17 residues. CDR3 in amino acids: CASSFITPARVEYEQYF. CDR3 nucleotides: TGTGCCAGCAGTTTTATAACCCCCGCCAGGGTAGAATACGAGCAGTACTTC.

This chain joins TRBV28 and TRBJ2-3; 10 bases map to TRBD2. Germline values: CDR1 MDHEN, CDR2 SYDVKM. J lost 1 base, V lost 4 bases, and 2 bases had no gene match. CDR3 length equals 15 residues. DNA for the CDR3: TGTGCCAGCAGTTCTAGCGGGAGTGGCACAGATACGCAGTATTTT. Translation gives CASSSSGSGTDTQYF.

This rearrangement joins TRBV5-1 to TRBJ1-2, with 8 nucleotides matching TRBD1. After removal of 4 bases from V and 8 bases from J, the junction contained 10 bases not matched to a gene. Germline V gene lookup returns CDR1 SGHRS and CDR2 YFSETQ. The CDR3 is 14 amino acids. CDR3 nucleotides: TGCGCCAGCAGCCAACAGGGGGGTTCCGTCGGCTACACCTTC. It is translated as CASSQQGGSVGYTF.

The chain couples TRBV28 to TRBJ1-5; D ambiguous. Trimming left V 7 bases short and J 7 bases short, with 17 bases between. This CDR3 spans 14 amino acids. CDR1 and CDR2 from the germline V gene are MDHEN and SYDVKM. This CDR3 reads CASKAPLGFQPQHF. DNA for the CDR3: TGTGCCAGCAAAGCCCCTTTGGGTTTCCAGCCCCAGCATTTT.

The J gene is TRBJ2-2, the V gene TRBV19; 10 bases fit TRBD1. Trimming cost V 6 bases and J 5 bases; bases outside gene matches: 6. The germline CDR1 and CDR2 sequences are LNHDA and SQIVND (reference sequence). The length of the CDR3 is 15 residues. CDR3 region: CASRRPGQGTGELFF. CDR3 bases: TGTGCCAGTAGGCGACCGGGACAGGGGACCGGGGAGCTGTTTTTT.

This chain links TRBV4-1 with TRBJ2-7; 10 bases are a match to TRBD2. Looked up from germline, CDR1 is MGHRA and CDR2 is YSYEKL. The length of the CDR3 is 16 residues. V lost 1 base to trimming and J lost 2 bases; unmatched junction nucleotides: 5. The CDR3 is CASSQALTSGAYEQYF. In DNA, the CDR3 is TGCGCCAGCAGCCAAGCCCTCACTAGCGGGGCCTACGAGCAGTACTTC.

V is TRBV7-9 and J is TRBJ2-2, with 10 nucleotides matching TRBD2. V was pared by 0 bases and J by 3 bases, with 1 base of the junction left unmatched. This CDR3 has 16 amino acids. Germline V gene lookup returns CDR1 SEHNR and CDR2 FQNEAQ (reference sequence). The CDR3 sequence: CASSLATSGYTGELFF. The DNA for the CDR3 is TGTGCCAGCAGCTTAGCGACTAGCGGGTACACCGGGGAGCTGTTTTTT.

This chain uses TRBV7-2 with TRBJ1-5; D not resolved. From germline, CDR1 is SGHTA and CDR2 FQGNSA. CDR3 length: 16 residues. V lost 5 bases to trimming and J lost 0 bases, with 14 bases between them. CDR3 sequence: CASSPTGPISNQPQHF. The CDR3, as DNA: TGTGCCAGCAGCCCGACGGGTCCCATTAGCAATCAGCCCCAGCATTTT.

The rearrangement links TRBV9 to TRBJ1-1; D is uncertain. CDR1 and CDR2 (germline): SGDLS, YYNGEE. V was pared by 0 bases and J by 1 base, with 10 bases between. The CDR3 is made up of 15 amino acids. The CDR3 loop is CASSVAPIGNTEAFF. CDR3 nucleotide sequence: TGTGCCAGCAGCGTAGCCCCAATAGGGAACACTGAAGCTTTCTTT.

This clone was detected only once. As DNA, the CDR3 is TGTGCCAGCGGCAGGGACCCCTATGGCTACACCTTC. The encoded protein is CASGRDPYGYTF. V is TRBV2 and J is TRBJ1-2, with D maybe TRBD1 (5 bases). The CDR3 runs to 12 residues. Germline loops: CDR1 SNHLY, CDR2 FYNNEI. Trimming removed 8 bases from V and 4 bases from J, with 11 bases in between.

This chain joins TRBV5-7 and TRBJ2-7; 8 positions match TRBD2. TRBV5-7 is known as an ORF, though its function is uncertain. The junction had 6 bases not matched to a gene; V was cut back by 0 bases and J by 4 bases. The CDR3 has 15 amino acids. The CDR3 sequence is CASSLVRTSQYEQYF. Written as DNA, the CDR3 is TGTGCCAGCAGCTTGGTAAGGACTAGCCAGTACGAGCAGTACTTC.

The table lists this clone with a few counts. The CDR3 sequence is CASSRNGMGNNEQFF. Here the CDR3 DNA reads TGTGCCAGCAGCAGGAACGGTATGGGTAATAATGAGCAGTTCTTC. The chain uses TRBV7-3 and TRBJ2-1, with D uncertain. The V end was cut by 5 bases, the J end by 7 bases, with 18 bases between. The V gene's germline CDR1 is SGHTA and CDR2 FQGTGA. The CDR3 runs 15 residues.

The CDR3 nucleotides read TGTGCCAGTGGGCAGGGGGCGGTAGTGGAAAAACTGTTTTTT. Translating gives CASGQGAVVEKLFF. The chain uses TRBV19 and TRBJ1-4, with TRBD1 matching 8 bases. The CDR3 has 14 residues. CDR1 and CDR2 (germline): LNHDA, SQIVND (reference sequence). V shed 8 bases, J shed 8 bases, and the junction held 10 bases outside the gene matches.

The chain has TRBV7-6 and TRBJ1-5, with D tentatively TRBD1 (5 bases). This CDR3 contains 13 residues. Germline V gene lookup returns CDR1 SGHVS and CDR2 FNYEAQ. Trimming took 3 bases from V and 6 from J, leaving 9 bases between them. The CDR3 region has the DNA TGTGCCAGCAGCTTGGCCGACAGTCAGCCCCAGCATTTT. The encoded protein is CASSLADSQPQHF.

In this sample, this clone turned up once. The chain carries TRBV11-2 and TRBJ1-1; D is undetermined. The CDR3 covers 14 residues. Germline V gene sequence: CDR1 SGHAT, CDR2 FQNNGV. The V gene lost 5 bases and the J gene lost 1 base, with 11 bases spanning the gap. CDR3 coding DNA: TGTGCCAGCAGCCGAGGACCCACGAACACTGAAGCTTTCTTT. It is translated as CASSRGPTNTEAFF.

The genes are TRBV6-5 and TRBJ1-1; D is undetermined. V lost 0 bases and J 8 bases, leaving 10 bases between the germline ends. CDR1 is MNHEY and CDR2 is SVGAGI in the germline V gene. The CDR3 runs to 13 residues. CDR3: CASSYSRVSEAFF. In DNA, the CDR3 is TGTGCCAGCAGTTACTCTAGGGTTTCCGAAGCTTTCTTT.

V usage is TRBV9 and J usage is TRBJ1-5; D uncertain. This CDR3 contains 13 residues. Germline CDR1 and CDR2: SGDLS and YYNGEE. V was pared by 3 bases and J by 2 bases, with 6 bases between. As DNA, the CDR3 is TGTGCCAGCAGCGCGGACGGCAATCAGCCCCAGCATTTT. Protein product: CASSADGNQPQHF.

CDR3: CASSVEQGAGNTIYF. The CDR3 nucleotides are TGTGCCAGCAGCGTAGAACAGGGTGCAGGAAACACCATATATTTT. V and J are TRBV9 and TRBJ1-3, with TRBD1 as a possible D gene (6 bases). The V and J ends lost 0 bases and 4 bases respectively, with 11 bases between them. Germline V CDR1 and CDR2: SGDLS, YYNGEE. CDR3 length: 15 residues. Drawing the rest from reference TRBV9 and TRBJ1-3, the complete variable domain is DSGVTQTPKHLITATGQRVTLRCSPRSGDLSVYWYQQSLDQGLQFLIQYYNGEERAKGNILERFSAQQFPDLHSELNLSSLELGDSALYFCASSVEQGAGNTIYFGEGSWLTVV.

This clone was observed a handful of times. V gene TRBV11-2 combines with J gene TRBJ2-7; 10 positions match TRBD2. J gave up 7 bases and V 1 base, and 4 bases lay outside the gene matches. The CDR3 sequence is 14 residues long. Germline CDR1 SGHAT, CDR2 FQNNGV. For the CDR3, the DNA is TGTGCCAGCAGCTTAGCAGCGGGAGGGGGGGAGCAGTACTTC. This gives the protein CASSLAAGGGEQYF. Complete variable domain (other parts from reference TRBV11-2 and TRBJ2-7): EAGVAQSPRYKIIEKRQSVAFWCNPISGHATLYWYQQILGQGPKLLIQFQNNGVVDDSQLPKDRFSAERLKGVDSTLKIQPAKLEDSAVYLCASSLAAGGGEQYFGPGTRLTVT.

V usage is TRBV7-2 and J usage is TRBJ2-1; TRBD2 agrees at 11 bases. This CDR3 contains 16 residues. The junction had 11 bases not matched to a gene; V was cut back by 1 base and J by 12 bases. Looked up from germline, CDR1 is SGHTA and CDR2 is FQGNSA. The CDR3 bases are TGTGCCAGCAGCTTAGGAGGGGGGGCGCTAGCGGGAGGGCAGTTCTTC. It codes for CASSLGGGALAGGQFF. Full variable domain (rest looked up from reference TRBV7-2 and TRBJ2-1): GAGVSQSPSNKVTEKGKDVELRCDPISGHTALYWYRQSLGQGLEFLIYFQGNSAPDKSGLPSDRFSAERTGGSVSTLTIQRTQQEDSAVYLCASSLGGGALAGGQFFGPGTRLTVL.